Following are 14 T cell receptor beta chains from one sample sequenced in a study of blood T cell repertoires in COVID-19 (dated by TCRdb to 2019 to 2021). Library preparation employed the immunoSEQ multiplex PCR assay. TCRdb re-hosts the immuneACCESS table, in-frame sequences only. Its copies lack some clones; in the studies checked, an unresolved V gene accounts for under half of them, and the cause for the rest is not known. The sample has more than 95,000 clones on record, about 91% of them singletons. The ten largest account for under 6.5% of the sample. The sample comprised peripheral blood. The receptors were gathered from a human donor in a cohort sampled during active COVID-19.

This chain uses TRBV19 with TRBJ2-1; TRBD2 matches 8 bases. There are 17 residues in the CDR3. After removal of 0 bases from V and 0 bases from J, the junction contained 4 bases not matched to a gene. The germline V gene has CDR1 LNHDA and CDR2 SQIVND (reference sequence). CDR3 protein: CASSIDVAGSSYNEQFF. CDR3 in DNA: TGTGCCAGTAGTATAGACGTAGCGGGGAGCTCCTACAATGAGCAGTTCTTC.

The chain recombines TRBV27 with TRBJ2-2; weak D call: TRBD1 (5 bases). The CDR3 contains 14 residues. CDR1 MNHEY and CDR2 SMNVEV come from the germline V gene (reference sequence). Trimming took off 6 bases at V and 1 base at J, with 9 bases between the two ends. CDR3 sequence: CASSSRGNTGELFF. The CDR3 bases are TGTGCCAGCAGCTCTAGGGGGAACACCGGGGAGCTGTTTTTT.

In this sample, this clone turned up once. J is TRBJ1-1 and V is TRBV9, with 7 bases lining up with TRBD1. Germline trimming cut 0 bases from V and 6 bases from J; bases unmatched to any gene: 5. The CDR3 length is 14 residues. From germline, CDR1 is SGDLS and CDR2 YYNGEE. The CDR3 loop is CASSVETGWSEAFF. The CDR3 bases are TGTGCCAGCAGCGTAGAGACAGGGTGGTCTGAAGCTTTCTTT.

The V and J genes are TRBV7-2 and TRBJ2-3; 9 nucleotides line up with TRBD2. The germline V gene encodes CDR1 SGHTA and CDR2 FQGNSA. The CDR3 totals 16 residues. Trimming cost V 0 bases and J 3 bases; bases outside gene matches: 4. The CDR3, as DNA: TGTGCCAGCAGCTTAGCGGTTAGCGGGGGTACAGATACGCAGTATTTT. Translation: CASSLAVSGGTDTQYF. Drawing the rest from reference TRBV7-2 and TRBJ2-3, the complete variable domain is GAGVSQSPSNKVTEKGKDVELRCDPISGHTALYWYRQSLGQGLEFLIYFQGNSAPDKSGLPSDRFSAERTGGSVSTLTIQRTQQEDSAVYLCASSLAVSGGTDTQYFGPGTRLTVL.

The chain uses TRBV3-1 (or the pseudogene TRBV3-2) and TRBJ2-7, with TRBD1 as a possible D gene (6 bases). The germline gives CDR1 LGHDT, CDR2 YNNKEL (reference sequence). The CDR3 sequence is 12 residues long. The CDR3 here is CAIIAWGQEQYF. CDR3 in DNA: TGTGCAATTATAGCTTGGGGGCAGGAGCAGTACTTC.

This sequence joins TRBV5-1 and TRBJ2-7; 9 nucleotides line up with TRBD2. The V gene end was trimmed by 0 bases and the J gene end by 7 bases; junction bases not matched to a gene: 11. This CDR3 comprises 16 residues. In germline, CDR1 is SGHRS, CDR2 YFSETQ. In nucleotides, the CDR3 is TGCGCCAGCAGCTTGGGGAGGCTAGCGGGGTTGAAGGAGCAGTACTTC. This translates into CASSLGRLAGLKEQYF.

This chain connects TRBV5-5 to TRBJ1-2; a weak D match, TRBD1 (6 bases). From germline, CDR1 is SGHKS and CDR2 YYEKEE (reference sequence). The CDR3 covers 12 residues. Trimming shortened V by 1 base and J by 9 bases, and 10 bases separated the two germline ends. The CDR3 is CASSLTGKSYTF. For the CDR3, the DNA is TGTGCCAGCAGCTTGACAGGGAAGAGCTACACCTTC.

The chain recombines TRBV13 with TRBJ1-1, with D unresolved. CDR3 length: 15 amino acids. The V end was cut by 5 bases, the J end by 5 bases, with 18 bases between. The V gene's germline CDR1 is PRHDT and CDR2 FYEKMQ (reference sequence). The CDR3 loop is CASSPLDEGGTEAFF. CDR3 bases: TGTGCCAGCAGCCCCCTGGACGAGGGAGGGACTGAAGCTTTCTTT.

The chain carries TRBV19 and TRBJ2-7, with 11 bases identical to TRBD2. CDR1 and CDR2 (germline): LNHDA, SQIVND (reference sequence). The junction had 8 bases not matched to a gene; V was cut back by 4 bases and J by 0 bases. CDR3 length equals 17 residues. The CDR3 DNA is TGTGCCAGTAGTAGTGGATGGGGGACTAGCGGCTCCTACGAGCAGTACTTC. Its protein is CASSSGWGTSGSYEQYF. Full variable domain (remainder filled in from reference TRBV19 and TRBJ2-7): DGGITQSPKYLFRKEGQNVTLSCEQNLNHDAMYWYRQDPGQGLRLIYYSQIVNDFQKGDIAEGYSVSREKKESFPLTVTSAQKNPTAFYLCASSSGWGTSGSYEQYFGPGTRLTVT.

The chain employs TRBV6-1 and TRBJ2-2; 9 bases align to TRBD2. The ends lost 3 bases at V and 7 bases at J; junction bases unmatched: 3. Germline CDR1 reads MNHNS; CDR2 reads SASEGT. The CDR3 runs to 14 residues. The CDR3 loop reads CASSDIAGDGELFF. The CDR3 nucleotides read TGTGCCAGCAGTGATATAGCGGGGGACGGGGAGCTGTTTTTT.

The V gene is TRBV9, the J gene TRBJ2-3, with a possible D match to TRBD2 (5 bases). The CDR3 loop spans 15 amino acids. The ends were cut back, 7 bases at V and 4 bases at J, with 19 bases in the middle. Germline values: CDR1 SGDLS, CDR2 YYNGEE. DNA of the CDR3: TGTGCCAGCTGTAGAGGGCCCTTTCAGGCAGATACGCAGTATTTT. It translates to CASCRGPFQADTQYF.

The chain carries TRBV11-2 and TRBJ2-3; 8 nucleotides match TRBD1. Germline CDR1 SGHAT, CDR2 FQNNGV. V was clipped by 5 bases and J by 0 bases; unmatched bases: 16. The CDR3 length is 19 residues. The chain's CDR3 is CASSRTPILRQGSTDTQYF. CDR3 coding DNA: TGTGCCAGCAGCCGTACACCAATTTTAAGACAGGGGAGCACAGATACGCAGTATTTT.

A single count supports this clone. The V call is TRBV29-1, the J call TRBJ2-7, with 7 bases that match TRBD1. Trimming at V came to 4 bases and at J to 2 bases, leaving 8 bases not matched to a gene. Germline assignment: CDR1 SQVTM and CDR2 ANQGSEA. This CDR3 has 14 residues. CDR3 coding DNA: TGCAGCGTTGCTGCCGACAGGGCGCCCTACGAGCAGTACTTC. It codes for CSVAADRAPYEQYF.

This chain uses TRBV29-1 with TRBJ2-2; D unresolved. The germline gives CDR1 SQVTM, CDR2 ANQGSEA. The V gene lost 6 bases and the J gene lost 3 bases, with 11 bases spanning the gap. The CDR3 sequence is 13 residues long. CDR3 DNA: TGCAGCGTAGCCCTCCGGTACACCGGGGAGCTGTTTTTT. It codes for CSVALRYTGELFF.